This T cell receptor beta chain appears in the sequencing data of a study of OX40 agonist ivuxolimab in advanced cancers. Broadly, across the study: Ivuxolimab was a fully human IgG2 agonistic monoclonal antibody targeting the costimulatory receptor OX40 (CD134). The paper covers the monotherapy dose-escalation part of the phase I ivuxolimab trial, which included N ≈ 57 patients. Of the approximately 50 dose-escalation patients, hepatocellular carcinoma was present in about 20, melanoma in roughly 15, renal cell carcinoma in 9 and head and neck cancer in 9. Intravenous ivuxolimab was administered to patients every 2 weeks at six dose levels: 0.01, 0.1, 0.3, 1.5, 3 and 10 mg/kg. Patients were allowed to have had prior anti-PD-1, anti-PD-L1 or anti-CTLA-4 therapy, and 30% to 50% of the dose-escalation patients had previously received checkpoint inhibitors. Partial responses were achieved by three dose-escalation patients, of whom one had hepatocellular carcinoma and two had cutaneous melanoma. Peripheral TCRbeta sequencing was intended to test whether TCR sequence diversity was altered and clonal T-cell expansion was caused by ivuxolimab. In the dose-escalation cohort, 65% to 85% of patients were male, and the mean age was roughly 56 years with a range of roughly 23 to 79. Study-wide conclusions, independent of this receptor: Partial responders in the 0.1-3.0 mg/kg groups had among the lowest normalized peripheral clonal expansion, especially among CD8+ T cells. Clonal expansion of both CD4+ and CD8+ blood T cells was observed from baseline to week 6 at doses 0.1 to 3.0 mg/kg. Which antigens the clonally expanded peripheral T cells were specific for was not determined. Low levels of normalized T-cell clonal expansion were also seen in some patients who did not respond. On average, CD8+ T cells showed more expanded clones than CD4+ T cells after ivuxolimab.

The trial excluded patients who had a history of autoimmune disease or were on systemic immunosuppression. In every dose cohort, peripheral blood was drawn for TCR sequencing at baseline, cycle 4 day 1, and cycle 7 day 1. The samples were drawn from a first-in-human, open-label, multicenter phase I dose-escalation trial of ivuxolimab. Adults with locally advanced or metastatic melanoma, renal cell, hepatocellular, or head and neck squamous cell carcinoma were enrolled in the trial. Before TCR sequencing, CD4+ T cells and CD8+ T cells were sorted from peripheral blood as separate populations. For sequencing of the TCRbeta CDR3 region, genomic DNA was extracted from the sorted cells. The immunoSEQ Assay was used to sequence the TCRbeta CDR3 regions. TCRdb obtained this table from immuneACCESS and retained in-frame rearrangements with V and J assigned. These tables miss some clones; where compared with another copy, unresolved V genes account for less than half of the shortfall, and the remainder is unexplained. In this sample the table shows 75,000 to 95,000 clones, about 91% of which occur a single time. The top ten clones comprise 0.4% to 0.55% of the sample.

V is cut by 2 bases and J by 1 base, and the space between the germline ends is 5 bases. Sequences MNHNS (CDR1) and SASEGT (CDR2) are obtained from the germline V gene. The CDR3 runs 13 amino acids, cysteine and phenylalanine included. CDR3 DNA is the only sequence kept; it has 39 bases, read in frame from the first base. About this clone: This receptor's antigen is unknown. There are no base qualities to consult, and no much larger clone falls within one base.

The rearrangement joined TRBV6-1 to TRBJ1-1; no confident D gene assignment can be made. Source: CD4+ or CD8+ T cells sorted from blood, taken in a trial of the OX40 agonist ivuxolimab. This receptor was identified in an adult with an advanced solid tumor such as melanoma, head and neck, liver or kidney cancer. The CDR3 sequence is CASSEIRNTEAFF. The nucleotide sequence is TGTGCCAGCAGTGAAATACGGAACACTGAAGCTTTCTTT.